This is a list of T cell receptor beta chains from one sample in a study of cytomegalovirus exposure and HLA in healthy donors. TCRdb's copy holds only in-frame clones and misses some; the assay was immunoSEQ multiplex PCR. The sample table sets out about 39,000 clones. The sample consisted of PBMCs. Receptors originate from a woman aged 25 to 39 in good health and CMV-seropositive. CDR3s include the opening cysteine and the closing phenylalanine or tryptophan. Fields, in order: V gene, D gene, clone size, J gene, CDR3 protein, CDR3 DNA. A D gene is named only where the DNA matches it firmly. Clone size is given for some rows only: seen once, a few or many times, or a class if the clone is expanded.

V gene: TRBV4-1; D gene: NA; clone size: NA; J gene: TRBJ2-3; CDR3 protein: CASSTVGGAVDTQYF; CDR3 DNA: TGCGCCAGCAGCACTGTTGGGGGGGCAGTAGATACGCAGTATTTT
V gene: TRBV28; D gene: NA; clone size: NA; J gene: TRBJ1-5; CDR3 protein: CASRQRGGVSNQPQHF; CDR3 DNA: TGTGCCAGCAGACAACGAGGGGGGGTTAGCAATCAGCCCCAGCATTTT
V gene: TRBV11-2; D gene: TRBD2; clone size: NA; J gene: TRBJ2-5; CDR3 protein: CASRPLARVGETQYF; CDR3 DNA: TGTGCCAGCAGACCACTAGCGCGGGTGGGAGAGACCCAGTACTTC
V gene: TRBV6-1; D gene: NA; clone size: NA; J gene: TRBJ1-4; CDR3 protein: CASGIEVATNEKLFF; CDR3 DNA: TGTGCCAGCGGCATCGAGGTTGCAACTAATGAAAAACTGTTTTTT
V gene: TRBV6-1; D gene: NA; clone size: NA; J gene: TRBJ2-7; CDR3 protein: CASAGSAVSYEQYF; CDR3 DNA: TGTGCCAGCGCTGGCTCCGCAGTCTCCTACGAGCAGTACTTC
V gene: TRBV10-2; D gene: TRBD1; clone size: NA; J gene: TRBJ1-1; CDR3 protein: CASRTGGGGTEAFF; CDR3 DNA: TGCGCCAGCAGGACAGGGGGCGGGGGCACTGAAGCTTTCTTT
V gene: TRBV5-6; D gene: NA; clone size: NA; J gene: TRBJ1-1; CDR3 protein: CASSPVGGTEAFF; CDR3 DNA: TGTGCCAGCAGCCCCGTGGGGGGTACTGAAGCTTTCTTT
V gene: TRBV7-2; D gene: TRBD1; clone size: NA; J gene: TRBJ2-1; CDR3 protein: CASSYRGIEQFF; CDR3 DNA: TGTGCCAGCAGTTACAGGGGGATTGAGCAGTTCTTC
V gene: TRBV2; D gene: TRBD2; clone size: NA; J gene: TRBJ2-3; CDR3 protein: CASSDSLAGTDTQYF; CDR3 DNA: TGTGCCAGCAGTGATTCACTAGCGGGCACAGATACGCAGTATTTT
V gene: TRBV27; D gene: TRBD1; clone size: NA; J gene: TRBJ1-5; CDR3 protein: CASSRQGRDNQPQHF; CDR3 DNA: TGTGCCAGCAGCAGACAGGGTCGCGACAATCAGCCCCAGCATTTT
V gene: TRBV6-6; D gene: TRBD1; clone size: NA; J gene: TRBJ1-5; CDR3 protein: CASSYNRGIGNQPQHF; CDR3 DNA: TGTGCCAGCAGTTATAACAGGGGAATCGGCAATCAGCCCCAGCATTTT
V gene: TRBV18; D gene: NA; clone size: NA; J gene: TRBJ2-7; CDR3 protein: CASSPDRHYEQYF; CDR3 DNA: TGTGCCAGCTCACCCGACAGACACTACGAGCAGTACTTC
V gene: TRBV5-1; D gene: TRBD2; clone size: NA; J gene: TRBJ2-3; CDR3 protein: CASSLGGGMGTDTQYF; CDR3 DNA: TGCGCCAGCAGCTTGGGGGGGGGTATGGGCACAGATACGCAGTATTTT
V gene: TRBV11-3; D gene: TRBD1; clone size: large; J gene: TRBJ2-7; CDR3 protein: CASSLGPVAADRGREQYF; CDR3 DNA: TGTGCCAGCAGCTTAGGTCCCGTCGCCGCGGACAGGGGGCGCGAGCAGTACTTC
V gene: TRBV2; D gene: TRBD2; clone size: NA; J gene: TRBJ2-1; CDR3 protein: CASRGTTYNEQFF; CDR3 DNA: TGTGCCAGCAGGGGGACTACCTACAATGAGCAGTTCTTC
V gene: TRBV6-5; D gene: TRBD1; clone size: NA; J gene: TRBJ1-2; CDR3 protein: CASSRQGPLTF; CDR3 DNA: TGTGCCAGCAGTCGACAGGGTCCCCTCACCTTC
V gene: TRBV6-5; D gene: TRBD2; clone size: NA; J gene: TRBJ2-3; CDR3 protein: CASSSLAGEGTDTQYF; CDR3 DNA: TGTGCCAGCAGTTCTCTAGCGGGGGAGGGGACAGATACGCAGTATTTT
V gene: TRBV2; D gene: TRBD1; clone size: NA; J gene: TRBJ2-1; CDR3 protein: CASRPGTDNEQFF; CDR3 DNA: TGTGCCAGCAGACCCGGGACAGACAATGAGCAGTTCTTC
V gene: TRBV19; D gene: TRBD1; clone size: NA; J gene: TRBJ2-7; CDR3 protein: CASSVGTGFYEQYF; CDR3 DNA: TGTGCCAGTAGTGTCGGGACAGGGTTCTACGAGCAGTACTTC
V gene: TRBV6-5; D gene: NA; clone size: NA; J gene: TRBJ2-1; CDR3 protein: CASSFMGHNSYNEQFF; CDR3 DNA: TGTGCCAGCAGTTTCATGGGGCATAACTCCTACAATGAGCAGTTCTTC
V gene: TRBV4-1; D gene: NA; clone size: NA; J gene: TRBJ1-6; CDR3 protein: CASSQGQNSPLHF; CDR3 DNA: TGCGCCAGCAGCCAAGGACAGAATTCACCCCTCCACTTT
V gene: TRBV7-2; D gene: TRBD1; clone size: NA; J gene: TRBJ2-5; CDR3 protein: CASSWGQRETQYF; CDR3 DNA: TGTGCCAGCAGCTGGGGACAGAGAGAGACCCAGTACTTC
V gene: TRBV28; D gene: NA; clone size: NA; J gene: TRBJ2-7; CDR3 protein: CASSFGATEQYF; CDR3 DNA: TGTGCCAGCAGTTTTGGAGCTACCGAGCAGTACTTC
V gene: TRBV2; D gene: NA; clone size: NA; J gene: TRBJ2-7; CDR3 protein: CASSARDEQYF; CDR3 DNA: TGTGCCAGCAGTGCCAGGGACGAGCAGTACTTC
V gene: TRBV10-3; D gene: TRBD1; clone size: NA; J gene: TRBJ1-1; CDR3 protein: CAIGGQAFSGAFF; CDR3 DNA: TGTGCCATTGGGGGACAGGCCTTTAGTGGAGCTTTCTTT
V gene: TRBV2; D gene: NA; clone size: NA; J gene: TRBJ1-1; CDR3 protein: CASNPGATEAFF; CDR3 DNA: TGTGCCAGCAATCCAGGGGCCACTGAAGCTTTCTTT
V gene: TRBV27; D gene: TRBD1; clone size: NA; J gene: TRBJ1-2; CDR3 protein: CASSKKTGGSNYGYTF; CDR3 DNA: TGTGCCAGCAGTAAGAAGACAGGGGGCTCTAACTATGGCTACACCTTC
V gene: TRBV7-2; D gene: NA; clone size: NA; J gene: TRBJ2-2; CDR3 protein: CAGGGRTGELFF; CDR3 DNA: TGTGCTGGGGGGGGCAGAACCGGGGAGCTGTTTTTT
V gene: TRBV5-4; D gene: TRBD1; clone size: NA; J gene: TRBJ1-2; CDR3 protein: CASSPSTGVVWHGYTF; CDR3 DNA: TGTGCCAGCAGCCCATCGACAGGGGTCGTTTGGCATGGCTACACCTTC
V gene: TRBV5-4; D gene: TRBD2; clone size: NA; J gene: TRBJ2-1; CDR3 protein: CASSFNSGGASEQFF; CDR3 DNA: TGTGCCAGCAGCTTTAACAGCGGGGGGGCATCTGAGCAGTTCTTC
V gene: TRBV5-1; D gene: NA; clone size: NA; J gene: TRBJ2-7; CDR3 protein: CASSPLPQGTSYEQYF; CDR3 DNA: TGCGCCAGCAGCCCCCTCCCCCAGGGTACCTCCTACGAGCAGTACTTC